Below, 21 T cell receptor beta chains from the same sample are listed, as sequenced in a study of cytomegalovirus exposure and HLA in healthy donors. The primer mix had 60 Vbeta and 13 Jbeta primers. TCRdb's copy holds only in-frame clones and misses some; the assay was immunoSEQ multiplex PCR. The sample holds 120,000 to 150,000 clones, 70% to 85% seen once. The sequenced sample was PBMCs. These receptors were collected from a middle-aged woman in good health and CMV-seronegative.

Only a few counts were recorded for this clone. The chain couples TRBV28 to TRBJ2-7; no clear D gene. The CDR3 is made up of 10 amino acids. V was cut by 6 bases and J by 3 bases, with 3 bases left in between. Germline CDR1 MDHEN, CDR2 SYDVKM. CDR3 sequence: CASSLYEQYF. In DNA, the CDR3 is TGTGCCAGCAGCCTCTACGAGCAGTACTTC.

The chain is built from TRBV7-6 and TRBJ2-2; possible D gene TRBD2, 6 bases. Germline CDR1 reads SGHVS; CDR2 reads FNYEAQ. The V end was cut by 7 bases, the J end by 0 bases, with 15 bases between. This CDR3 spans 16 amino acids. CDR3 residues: CASNWKGGTNTGELFF. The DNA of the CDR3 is TGTGCCAGCAACTGGAAGGGCGGGACGAACACCGGGGAGCTGTTTTTT.

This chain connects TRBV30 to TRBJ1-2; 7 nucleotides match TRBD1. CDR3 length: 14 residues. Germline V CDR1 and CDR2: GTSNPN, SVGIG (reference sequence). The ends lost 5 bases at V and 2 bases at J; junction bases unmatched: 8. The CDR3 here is CAWQGGLLNYGYTF. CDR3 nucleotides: TGTGCCTGGCAGGGGGGCCTCTTAAACTATGGCTACACCTTC.

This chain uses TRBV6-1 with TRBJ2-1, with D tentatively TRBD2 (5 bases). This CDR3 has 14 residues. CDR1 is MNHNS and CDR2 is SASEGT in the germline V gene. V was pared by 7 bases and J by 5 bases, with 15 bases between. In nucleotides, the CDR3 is TGTGCCAGCAAACCTCACAGCGGTAACAATGAGCAGTTCTTC. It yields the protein CASKPHSGNNEQFF.

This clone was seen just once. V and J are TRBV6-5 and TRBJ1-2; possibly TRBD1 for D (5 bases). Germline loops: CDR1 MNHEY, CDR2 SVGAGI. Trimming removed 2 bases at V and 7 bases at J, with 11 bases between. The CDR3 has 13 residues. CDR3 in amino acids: CASSYRPGAGYTF. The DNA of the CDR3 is TGTGCCAGCAGTTACCGTCCTGGGGCTGGCTACACCTTC.

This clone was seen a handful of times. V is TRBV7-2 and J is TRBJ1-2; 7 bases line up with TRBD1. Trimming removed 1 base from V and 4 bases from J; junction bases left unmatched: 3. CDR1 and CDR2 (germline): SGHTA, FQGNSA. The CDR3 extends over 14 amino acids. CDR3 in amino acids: CASSLDRDSYGYTF. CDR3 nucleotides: TGTGCCAGCAGCTTAGATCGGGACAGCTATGGCTACACCTTC.

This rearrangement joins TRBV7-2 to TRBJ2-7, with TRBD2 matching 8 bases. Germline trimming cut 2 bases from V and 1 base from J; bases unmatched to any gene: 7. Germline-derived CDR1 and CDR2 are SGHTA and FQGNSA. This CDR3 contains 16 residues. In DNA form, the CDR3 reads TGTGCCAGCAGCTTACCCGGGACTAGGAGTTCCTACGAGCAGTACTTC. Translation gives CASSLPGTRSSYEQYF.

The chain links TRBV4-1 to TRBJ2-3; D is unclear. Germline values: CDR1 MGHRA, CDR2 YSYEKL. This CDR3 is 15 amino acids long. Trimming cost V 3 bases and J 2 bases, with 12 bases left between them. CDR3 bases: TGCGCCAGCAGCCAGGCCGGGTTTCTCACAGATACGCAGTATTTT. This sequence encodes CASSQAGFLTDTQYF.

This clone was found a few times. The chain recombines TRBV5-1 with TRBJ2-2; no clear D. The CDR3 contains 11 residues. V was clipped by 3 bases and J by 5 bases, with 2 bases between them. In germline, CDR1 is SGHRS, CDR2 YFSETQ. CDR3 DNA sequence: TGCGCCAGCAGCTCGACCGGGGAGCTGTTTTTT. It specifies CASSSTGELFF.

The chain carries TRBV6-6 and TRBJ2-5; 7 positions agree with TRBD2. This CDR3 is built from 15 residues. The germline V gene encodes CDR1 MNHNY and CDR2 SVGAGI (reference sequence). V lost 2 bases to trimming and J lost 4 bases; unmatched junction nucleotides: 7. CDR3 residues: CASSYGLAALETQYF. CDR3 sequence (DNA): TGTGCCAGCAGTTACGGGCTAGCGGCCCTAGAGACCCAGTACTTC.

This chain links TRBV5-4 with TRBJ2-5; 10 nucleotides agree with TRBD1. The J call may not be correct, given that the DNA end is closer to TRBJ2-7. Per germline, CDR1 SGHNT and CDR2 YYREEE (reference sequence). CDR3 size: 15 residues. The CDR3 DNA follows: TGTGCCAGCAGTACCGGGACAGGGGCATACTACGAGCAGTACTTC. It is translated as CASSTGTGAYYEQYF.

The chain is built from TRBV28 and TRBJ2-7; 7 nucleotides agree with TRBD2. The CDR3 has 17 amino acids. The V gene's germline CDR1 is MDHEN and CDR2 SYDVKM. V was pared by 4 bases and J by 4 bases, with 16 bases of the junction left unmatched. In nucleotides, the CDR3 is TGTGCCAGCAGTTCCCATGCTTTCTCGGGAGGAAGATACGAGCAGTACTTC. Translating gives CASSSHAFSGGRYEQYF. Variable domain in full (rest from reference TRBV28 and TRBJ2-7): DVKVTQSSRYLVKRTGEKVFLECVQDMDHENMFWYRQDPGLGLRLIYFSYDVKMKEKGDIPEGYSVSREKKERFSLILESASTNQTSMYLCASSSHAFSGGRYEQYFGPGTRLTVT.

The CDR3 coding sequence is TGTGCCAGCAGGTCCCTTTGGACTAGCTCAACAGATACGCAGTATTTT. This translates into CASRSLWTSSTDTQYF. The rearrangement uses TRBV27 and TRBJ2-3; 8 nucleotides match TRBD2. V shed 6 bases, J shed 3 bases, and the junction held 11 bases outside the gene matches. This CDR3 region has 16 residues. Germline CDR1 reads MNHEY; CDR2 reads SMNVEV (reference sequence).

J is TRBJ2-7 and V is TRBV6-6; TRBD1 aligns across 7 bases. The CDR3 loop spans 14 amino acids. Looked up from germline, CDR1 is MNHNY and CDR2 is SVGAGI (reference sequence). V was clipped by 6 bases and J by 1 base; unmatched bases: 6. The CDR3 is CASSPSGGSYEQYF. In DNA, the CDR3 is TGTGCCAGCAGCCCGTCAGGGGGATCCTACGAGCAGTACTTC.

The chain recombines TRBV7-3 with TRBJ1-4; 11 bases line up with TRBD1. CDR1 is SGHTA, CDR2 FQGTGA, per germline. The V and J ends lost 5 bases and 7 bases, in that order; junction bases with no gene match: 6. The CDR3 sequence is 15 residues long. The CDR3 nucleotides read TGTGCCAGCAGCCCAGGACAGGGGGCGATTGAAAAACTGTTTTTT. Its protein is CASSPGQGAIEKLFF.

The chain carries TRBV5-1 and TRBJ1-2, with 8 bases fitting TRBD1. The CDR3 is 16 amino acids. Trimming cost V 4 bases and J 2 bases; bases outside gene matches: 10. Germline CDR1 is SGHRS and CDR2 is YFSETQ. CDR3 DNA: TGCGCCAGCAGCCCCGGGACAGGTCAACCGAACTATGGCTACACCTTC. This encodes CASSPGTGQPNYGYTF.

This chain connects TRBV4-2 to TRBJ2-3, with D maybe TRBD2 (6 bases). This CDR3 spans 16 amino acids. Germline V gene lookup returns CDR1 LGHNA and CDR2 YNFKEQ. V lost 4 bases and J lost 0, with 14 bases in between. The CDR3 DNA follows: TGTGCCAGCAGCCTACAAACTAGCAGAAGCACAGATACGCAGTATTTT. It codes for CASSLQTSRSTDTQYF.

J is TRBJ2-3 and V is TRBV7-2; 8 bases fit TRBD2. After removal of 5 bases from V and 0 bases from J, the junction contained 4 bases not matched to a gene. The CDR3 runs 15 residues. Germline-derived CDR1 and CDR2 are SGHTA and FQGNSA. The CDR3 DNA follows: TGTGCCAGCAGCCGGACTAGCCCGAGCACAGATACGCAGTATTTT. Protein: CASSRTSPSTDTQYF.

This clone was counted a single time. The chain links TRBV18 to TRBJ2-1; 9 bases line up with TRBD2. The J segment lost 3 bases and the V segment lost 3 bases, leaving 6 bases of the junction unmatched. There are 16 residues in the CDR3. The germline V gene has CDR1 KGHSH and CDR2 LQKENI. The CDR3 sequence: CASSPNAGGSYNEQFF. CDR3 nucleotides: TGTGCCAGCTCACCGAACGCGGGAGGGAGCTACAATGAGCAGTTCTTC.

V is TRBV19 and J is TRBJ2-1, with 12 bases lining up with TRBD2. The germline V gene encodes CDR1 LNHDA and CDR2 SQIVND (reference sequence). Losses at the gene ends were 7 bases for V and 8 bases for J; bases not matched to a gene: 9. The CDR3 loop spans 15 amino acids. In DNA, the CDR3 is TGTGCCAGTAAGCGAACTAGCGGGAGGCTCGATGAGCAGTTCTTC. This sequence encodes CASKRTSGRLDEQFF.

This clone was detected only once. Here the CDR3 reads CASSLTTGTRVYFHEQFF. The CDR3 bases are TGTGCCAGCAGTTTAACCACCGGGACTAGGGTCTACTTCCATGAGCAGTTCTTC. The chain has TRBV27 and TRBJ2-1, with TRBD2 identical over 8 bases. The CDR3 has 18 residues. CDR1 MNHEY and CDR2 SMNVEV come from the germline V gene (reference sequence). V gave up 2 bases and J gave up 8 bases; unmatched junction bases: 17.